This record looks at one TCR beta chain sequence and its context. What it recognizes is unknown. The data were taken from a study of cytomegalovirus exposure and HLA in healthy donors. Study summary: From HLA-typed donors, an early data release held around 80 million unique TCRs.

Points from the study as a whole: There were 150 or so TCR beta chains listed as cytomegalovirus-associated. Near-uniform donor sequencing depth was presumed by presence/absence analyses.

V lost 4 bases to trimming and J lost 7 bases; unmatched junction nucleotides: 4. The CDR3 has 14 residues. Germline V gene sequence: CDR1 SGDLS, CDR2 YYNGEE. PCR used 60 Vbeta primers and 13 Jbeta primers. Method: immunoSEQ multiplex PCR; TCRdb's copy keeps in-frame clones and lacks some. The sample lists 160,000 or so clones, around nine tenths occurring once. The rearrangement uses TRBV9 and TRBJ1-6, with TRBD1 identical over 8 bases. Sequenced input: PBMCs. This clonotype was sampled from a woman aged 25 to 39 in good health and CMV-seronegative. CDR3 amino acids: CASSPRQGNSPLHF. In DNA, the CDR3 is TGTGCCAGCAGCCCCCGACAGGGGAATTCACCCCTCCACTTT. Filled out from reference TRBV9 and TRBJ1-6, the complete variable domain reads DSGVTQTPKHLITATGQRVTLRCSPRSGDLSVYWYQQSLDQGLQFLIQYYNGEERAKGNILERFSAQQFPDLHSELNLSSLELGDSALYFCASSPRQGNSPLHFGNGTRLTVT.